This T cell receptor (beta chain) derives from a study of blood T cell repertoires in COVID-19. Study in general: Acute and convalescent COVID-19 specimens originated in the United States, Italy and Spain. PBMCs, B-cell-depleted T cells, or T cells provided the cDNA or gDNA that made up the material.

In the original workflow: Estimation of nucleated cell counts relied on the amplification of reference gene primers. Using immunoSEQ multiplex PCR, the repertoire was profiled, and TCRdb retains in-frame clones only, with some absent. Clone size and V and J calls were adopted from that table, with D and trimming inferred from the DNA. The sample lists 150,000 or so clones, less than 90% occurring once. This CDR3 spans 16 amino acids. CDR1 is SGHDT and CDR2 is YYEEEE in the germline V gene. Trimming removed 1 base at V and 6 bases at J, with 20 bases between. The receptor's source is a woman in her 70s with acute or convalescent COVID-19. The chain is built from TRBV5-6 and TRBJ2-7, with a tentative D call TRBD2 (6 bases). The sequencing sample was made of peripheral blood. CDR3 residues: CASSLTGRGPSSEQYV. Written as DNA, the CDR3 is TGTGCCAGCAGCTTGACTGGGCGGGGCCCATCATCCGAGCAGTACGTC.